This T cell receptor (beta chain) was profiled in a study of regulatory T cells in long-lasting Graves disease. The CDR3 covers 15 residues. The germline V gene has CDR1 SGHNT and CDR2 YENEEA. Deletions cut 0 bases from V and 2 bases from J, with 9 bases between. This clonotype was observed many times. What it recognizes is unknown. Noted time point: newly diagnosed GD, antithyroid drugs for less than 3 months. The TCR library used RNA extracted from PBMCs. American Thyroid Association guidelines served as the basis for diagnosing Graves' disease. Relying on iRepertoire HTBI primers and Arm-PCR of CDR3 regions, the team built TCR beta libraries. TCRdb fed the multiplex PCR reads into MiXCR, producing one record per CDR3 protein. The sample carries about 400,000 distinct CDR3 sequences, 14% to 15% recorded once. Study-wide findings and caveats: Analysis covered peripheral blood alone, not thyroid tissue.

These data were also reused for a study on T cells in Graves' hyperthyroidism and ophthalmopathy.

The chain combines TRBV11-3 with TRBJ2-3, with a possible D match to TRBD2 (5 bases). This TCR came from a woman in her thirties or forties with Graves disease. The material was peripheral blood mononuclear cells (PBMCs), obtained at new diagnosis, from a patient treated with antithyroid drugs. The CDR3 reads CASSLDPGVTDTQYF. The CDR3 DNA reads TGTGCCAGCAGCTTAGATCCCGGGGTCACAGATACGCAGTATTTT. Together with reference TRBV11-3 and TRBJ2-3, the CDR3 gives the full variable domain: EAGVVQSPRYKIIEKKQPVAFWCNPISGHNTLYWYLQNLGQGPELLIRYENEEAVDDSQLPKDRFSAERLKGVDSTLKIQPAELGDSAVYLCASSLDPGVTDTQYFGPGTRLTVL.